Below are 20 T cell receptor beta chains sequenced from a single sample in a study of T cell changes during pregnancy in multiple sclerosis. The method was immunoSEQ multiplex PCR; TCRdb's version includes in-frame clones alone and lacks a portion of them. The profile shows 65,000 to 85,000 clones, 90% to 95% of them singletons. Specimen: peripheral blood, collected after pregnancy. All receptors derive from a female donor with multiple sclerosis, enrolled in a pregnancy study.

This clone was seen once. CDR3 sequence: CASSQASRWSEAFF. The CDR3 bases are TGCGCCAGCAGCCAAGCCTCGCGTTGGTCTGAAGCTTTCTTT. The chain uses TRBV4-1 and TRBJ1-1; D gene uncertain. V lost 1 base and J lost 6, with 12 bases in between. In germline, CDR1 is MGHRA, CDR2 YSYEKL. The CDR3 length is 14 residues.

The chain uses TRBV5-1 and TRBJ1-4; 9 positions agree with TRBD1. CDR1 SGHRS and CDR2 YFSETQ come from the germline V gene. This CDR3 has 14 amino acids. J gave up 7 bases and V 4 bases, and 5 bases lay outside the gene matches. Written as DNA, the CDR3 is TGCGCCAGCAGCCTAGGGACAGGGACTGAAAAACTGTTTTTT. Protein sequence: CASSLGTGTEKLFF.

The J gene is TRBJ2-1, the V gene TRBV7-9, with D maybe TRBD2 (5 bases). Per the germline V gene, CDR1 is SEHNR and CDR2 is FQNEAQ (reference sequence). The CDR3 has 13 amino acids. Between the trimmed V and J ends, which lost 1 base and 6 bases, there was a span of 7 bases. In nucleotides, the CDR3 is TGTGCCAGCAGCTTAGAGACTACCAATGAGCAGTTCTTC. Translation: CASSLETTNEQFF.

This clone has a single count. The J gene is TRBJ2-2, the V gene TRBV4-1; 8 nucleotides agree with TRBD2. CDR1 MGHRA and CDR2 YSYEKL come from the germline V gene. The J segment lost 3 bases and the V segment lost 4 bases, leaving 4 bases of the junction unmatched. The length of the CDR3 is 15 residues. CDR3 sequence (DNA): TGCGCCAGCAGCCGCTTACTAGCGGACACCGGGGAGCTGTTTTTT. Its protein is CASSRLLADTGELFF.

The chain combines TRBV5-4 with TRBJ2-7; possibly TRBD2 for D (5 bases). Trimming cost V 4 bases and J 6 bases, with 11 bases left between them. The CDR3 has 12 residues. Germline V gene lookup returns CDR1 SGHNT and CDR2 YYREEE (reference sequence). The CDR3 DNA follows: TGTGCCAGCAGCAGAGGCAGCGGCGAGCAGTACTTC. The encoded protein is CASSRGSGEQYF.

The V call is TRBV11-2, the J call TRBJ2-7, with TRBD2 identical over 9 bases. The V segment lost 5 bases and the J segment 3 bases; nucleotides outside the gene matches: 8. CDR1 SGHAT and CDR2 FQNNGV come from the germline V gene. The CDR3 is 15 amino acids. In DNA form, the CDR3 reads TGTGCCAGCAGCCCCGGGACTAGCATAATCTACGAGCAGTACTTC. Its protein product is CASSPGTSIIYEQYF.

The CDR3 loop is CASSSRTSGRTDTQYF. In nucleotides, the CDR3 is TGTGCCAGCAGCTCTCGGACTAGCGGGAGGACAGATACGCAGTATTTT. The gene calls are TRBV7-3 and TRBJ2-3, with TRBD2 matching 14 bases. The germline CDR1 and CDR2 sequences are SGHTA and FQGTGA. The CDR3 sequence is 16 residues long. Trimming took 4 bases from V and 3 from J; bases not matched to a gene: 3.

The genes are TRBV21-1 and TRBJ2-3; TRBD2, the table's D call, lacks a check against the DNA. TRBV21-1 is a listed pseudogene. The CDR3 is 15 amino acids. The CDR3 coding sequence is TGTGCCAGCAGCTCTTCGGGACTACTCTACGATACGCAGTATTTT. This sequence encodes CASSSSGLLYDTQYF.

This chain links TRBV11-2 with TRBJ1-4; D ambiguous. The CDR3 runs to 12 residues. V lost 5 bases to trimming and J lost 10 bases, with 11 bases between them. Germline V lookup: CDR1 SGHAT, CDR2 FQNNGV. This CDR3 reads CASSPDRGKLFF. CDR3 nucleotides: TGTGCCAGCAGCCCAGATCGGGGAAAACTGTTTTTT.

The chain carries TRBV5-8 and TRBJ2-1; weak D call: TRBD1 (5 bases). V was pared by 2 bases and J by 8 bases, with 14 bases between. The germline V gene has CDR1 SGHTS and CDR2 YDEGEE. This CDR3 comprises 14 residues. The CDR3 spells CASSLPREFDEQFF. In DNA form, the CDR3 reads TGTGCCAGCAGCTTACCCAGGGAATTTGATGAGCAGTTCTTC.

This chain joins TRBV29-1 and TRBJ2-7; 8 nucleotides agree with TRBD2. V dropped 6 bases and J dropped 6; count of bases not matched to a gene: 7. CDR1 is SQVTM and CDR2 is ANQGSEA in the germline V gene. This CDR3 has 12 residues. CDR3 loop: CSVYGREGEQYF. The CDR3 DNA follows: TGCAGCGTGTACGGGAGGGAGGGCGAGCAGTACTTC.

The chain uses TRBV28 and TRBJ1-2; 10 bases line up with TRBD1. The CDR3 totals 14 residues. In germline, CDR1 is MDHEN, CDR2 SYDVKM. The junction had 9 bases not matched to a gene; V was cut back by 6 bases and J by 8 bases. CDR3 coding DNA: TGTGCCAGCAGCACGGGACAGGGGTATGGCGGCTACACCTTC. It codes for CASSTGQGYGGYTF.

V usage is TRBV10-3 and J usage is TRBJ1-1; no reliable D call. Germline-derived CDR1 and CDR2 are ENHRY and SYGVKD. Trimming took 1 base from V and 2 from J, leaving 5 bases between them. There are 13 residues in the CDR3. CDR3 amino acids: CAISELENTEAFF. Here the CDR3 DNA reads TGTGCCATCAGTGAGTTAGAAAACACTGAAGCTTTCTTT.

As for this clone: A junction end diverges from the germline sequence, so it may reflect a read error. The V gene is TRBV27, the J gene TRBJ1-4, with 9 bases lining up with TRBD1. The CDR3 runs to 14 residues. From germline, CDR1 is MNHEY and CDR2 SMNVEV (reference sequence). The CDR3 here is CASSLSQGAEKLFF. The CDR3 coding sequence is TGTGCCAGCAGTCTATCACAGGGGGCAGAAAAACTGTTTTTT.

The chain recombines TRBV4-1 with TRBJ1-3, with D hard to call. With 0 bases removed from V and 0 bases from J, the gap between germline ends came to 9 bases. CDR3 length: 16 amino acids. Germline V gene lookup returns CDR1 MGHRA and CDR2 YSYEKL. This chain's CDR3 is CASSQDGQYSGNTIYF. The CDR3 DNA reads TGCGCCAGCAGCCAAGATGGTCAGTACTCTGGAAACACCATATATTTT.

As DNA, the CDR3 is TGTGCCAGCAGCTTACGGGGATGGAGTAATGAAAAACTGTTTTTT. Translated: CASSLRGWSNEKLFF. The V gene is TRBV7-2, the J gene TRBJ1-4, with D unresolved. V lost 2 bases and J lost 4, with 11 bases in between. The CDR3 covers 15 residues. Germline V lookup: CDR1 SGHTA, CDR2 FQGNSA.

The J gene is TRBJ2-1, the V gene TRBV5-1, with TRBD1 matching over 10 bases. CDR1 and CDR2 (germline): SGHRS, YFSETQ. The V gene end was trimmed by 1 base and the J gene end by 7 bases; junction bases not matched to a gene: 5. The CDR3 is 15 residues long. CDR3 sequence (DNA): TGCGCCAGCAGCTTGATCGGGACAGGGGTAAATGAGCAGTTCTTC. Its translation is CASSLIGTGVNEQFF.

The chain couples TRBV6-4 to TRBJ2-6, with D perhaps TRBD1 (5 bases). Germline V gene data show CDR1 as MRHNA and CDR2 as SNTAGT. V lost 3 bases and J lost 0, with 6 bases in between. This CDR3 has 15 amino acids. In DNA, the CDR3 is TGTGCCAGCAGTGAAGGGGTCTCTGGGGCCAACGTCCTGACTTTC. Protein sequence: CASSEGVSGANVLTF.

This clone was seen once. V is TRBV29-1 and J is TRBJ2-7; 8 bases agree with TRBD1. Germline-derived CDR1 and CDR2 are SQVTM and ANQGSEA. V was pared by 3 bases and J by 7 bases, with 8 bases of the junction left unmatched. The CDR3 sequence is 13 residues long. This chain's CDR3 is CSVEVQGAGEQYF. The CDR3 nucleotides are TGCAGCGTTGAGGTTCAGGGGGCAGGGGAGCAGTACTTC.

The V and J genes are TRBV27 and TRBJ2-1; 9 nucleotides align to TRBD2. Germline-derived CDR1 and CDR2 are MNHEY and SMNVEV (reference sequence). V dropped 5 bases and J dropped 6; count of bases not matched to a gene: 11. The CDR3 is 16 amino acids. CDR3 in amino acids: CASSPPFRAGGNEQFF. CDR3 nucleotide sequence: TGTGCCAGCAGTCCCCCTTTTAGAGCGGGAGGCAATGAGCAGTTCTTC.